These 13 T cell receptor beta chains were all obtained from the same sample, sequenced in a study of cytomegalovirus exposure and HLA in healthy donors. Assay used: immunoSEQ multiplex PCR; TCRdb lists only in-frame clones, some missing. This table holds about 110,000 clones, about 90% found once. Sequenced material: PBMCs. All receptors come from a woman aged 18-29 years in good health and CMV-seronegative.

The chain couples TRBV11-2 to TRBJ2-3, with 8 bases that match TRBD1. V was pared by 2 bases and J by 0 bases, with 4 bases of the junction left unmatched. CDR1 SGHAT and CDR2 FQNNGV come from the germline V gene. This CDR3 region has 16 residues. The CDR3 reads CASSLTGQASTDTQYF. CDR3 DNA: TGTGCCAGCAGCTTAACGGGACAGGCTAGCACAGATACGCAGTATTTT.

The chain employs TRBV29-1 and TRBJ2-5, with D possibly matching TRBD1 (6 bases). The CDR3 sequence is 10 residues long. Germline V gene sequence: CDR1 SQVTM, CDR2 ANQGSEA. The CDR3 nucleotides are TGCAGTGGACAGAGGGAGACCCAGTACTTC. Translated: CSGQRETQYF. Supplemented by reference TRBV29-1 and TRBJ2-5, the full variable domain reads SAVISQKPSRDICQRGTSLTIQCQVDSQVTMMFWYRQQPGQSLTLIATANQGSEATYESGFVIDKFPISRPNLTFSTLTVSNMSPEDSSIYLCSGQRETQYFGPGTRLLVL.

The CDR3 DNA sequence: TGTGCCAGCAGCAATCTCAGGGGCGGGGAGCTGTTTTTT. It specifies CASSNLRGGELFF. The V and J genes are TRBV7-2 and TRBJ2-2; D is possibly TRBD1 (6 bases). Germline-derived CDR1 and CDR2 are SGHTA and FQGNSA. Trimming cost V 5 bases and J 7 bases, with 11 bases left between them. The CDR3 is 13 residues long.

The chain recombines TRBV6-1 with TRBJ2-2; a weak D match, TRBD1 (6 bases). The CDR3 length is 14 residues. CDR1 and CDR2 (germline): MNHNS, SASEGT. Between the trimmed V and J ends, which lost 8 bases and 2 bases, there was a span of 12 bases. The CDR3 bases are TGTGCCAGCCGGGACATAGCCAACACCGGGGAGCTGTTTTTT. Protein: CASRDIANTGELFF.

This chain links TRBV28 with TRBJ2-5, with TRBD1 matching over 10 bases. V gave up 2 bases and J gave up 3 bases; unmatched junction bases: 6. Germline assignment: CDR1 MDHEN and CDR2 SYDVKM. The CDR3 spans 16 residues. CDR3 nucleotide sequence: TGTGCCAGCAGTTTAGGCACAGGGACAGGGGAAGAGACCCAGTACTTC. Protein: CASSLGTGTGEETQYF.

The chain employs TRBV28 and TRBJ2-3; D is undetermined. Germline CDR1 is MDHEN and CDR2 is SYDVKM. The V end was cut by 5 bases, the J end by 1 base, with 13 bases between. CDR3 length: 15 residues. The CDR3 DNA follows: TGTGCCAGCAGTGGCAGAGGTGTCGGCACAGATACGCAGTATTTT. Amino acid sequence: CASSGRGVGTDTQYF.

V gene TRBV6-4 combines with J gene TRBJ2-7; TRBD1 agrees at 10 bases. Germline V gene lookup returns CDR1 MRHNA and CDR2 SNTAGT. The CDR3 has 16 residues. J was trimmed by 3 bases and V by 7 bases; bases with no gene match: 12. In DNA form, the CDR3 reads TGTGCCAGCAAGCCTTCCGGGACAGGGGCTTTCTACGAGCAGTACTTC. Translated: CASKPSGTGAFYEQYF.

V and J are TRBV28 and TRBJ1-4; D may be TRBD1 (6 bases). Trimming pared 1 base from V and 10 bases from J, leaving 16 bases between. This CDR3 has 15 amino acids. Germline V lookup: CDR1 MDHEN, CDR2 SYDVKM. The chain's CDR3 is CASSLSRRGGTKLFF. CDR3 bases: TGTGCCAGCAGTTTATCGAGGAGGGGGGGGACAAAACTGTTTTTT.

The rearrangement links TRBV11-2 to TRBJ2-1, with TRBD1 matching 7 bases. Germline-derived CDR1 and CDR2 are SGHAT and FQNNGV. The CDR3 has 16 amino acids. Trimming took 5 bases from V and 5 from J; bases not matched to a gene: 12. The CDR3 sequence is CASSPGGTSGHNEQFF. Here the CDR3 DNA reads TGTGCCAGCAGCCCAGGGGGTACCTCGGGACACAATGAGCAGTTCTTC.

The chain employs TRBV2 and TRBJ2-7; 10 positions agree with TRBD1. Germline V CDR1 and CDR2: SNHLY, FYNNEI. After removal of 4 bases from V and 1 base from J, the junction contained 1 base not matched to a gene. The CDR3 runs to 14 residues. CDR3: CASSGDRGSYEQYF. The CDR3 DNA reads TGTGCCAGCAGTGGGGACAGGGGTTCCTACGAGCAGTACTTC. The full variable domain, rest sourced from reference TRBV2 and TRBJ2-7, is EPEVTQTPSHQVTQMGQEVILRCVPISNHLYFYWYRQILGQKVEFLVSFYNNEISEKSEIFDDQFSVERPDGSNFTLKIRSTKLEDSAMYFCASSGDRGSYEQYFGPGTRLTVT.

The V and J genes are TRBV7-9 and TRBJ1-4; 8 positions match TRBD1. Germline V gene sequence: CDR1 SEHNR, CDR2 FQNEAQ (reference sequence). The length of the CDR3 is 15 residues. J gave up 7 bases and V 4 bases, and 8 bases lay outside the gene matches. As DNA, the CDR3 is TGTGCCAGCAGCTCCCTCCCCAGGGGGCTTGAAAAACTGTTTTTT. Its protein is CASSSLPRGLEKLFF.

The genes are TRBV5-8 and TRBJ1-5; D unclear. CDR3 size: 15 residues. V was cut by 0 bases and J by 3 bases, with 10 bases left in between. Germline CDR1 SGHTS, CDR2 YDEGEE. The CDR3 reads CASSLGHTINQPQHF. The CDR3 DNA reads TGTGCCAGCAGCTTGGGACACACAATCAATCAGCCCCAGCATTTT.

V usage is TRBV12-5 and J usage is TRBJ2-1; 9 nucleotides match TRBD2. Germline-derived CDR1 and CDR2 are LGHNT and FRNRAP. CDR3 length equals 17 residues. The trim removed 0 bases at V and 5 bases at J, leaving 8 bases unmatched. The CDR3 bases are TGTGCTAGTGGTTTGGTACGTGCGGGAGGGCCAGACAATGAGCAGTTCTTC. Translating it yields CASGLVRAGGPDNEQFF.